The 29 T cell receptor beta chains given below trace back to one sample, sequenced in a study of human T cells and chemical hapten exposure. The time point is: patch test 1, 2 weeks after DPC sensitization. The sample's treatment: therapeutic diphenylcyclopropenone sensitization with weekly scalp DPC. From the RACE reads, TCRdb called clonotypes with MiXCR, one entry per CDR3 protein. The sample holds around 150,000 distinct CDR3 sequences; more than 12% are singletons and the top ten take around 1.7%. The specimen comprised whole blood, sampled in connection with sensitization to the hapten diphenylcyclopropenone (DPC). All receptors derive from a woman in her twenties or thirties with alopecia areata. Some clones in this sample may be carry-over from other donors' samples.

The rearrangement uses TRBV6-2 or TRBV6-3 and TRBJ2-6; TRBD1 matches at 7 bases. Germline trimming cut 4 bases from V and 2 bases from J; bases unmatched to any gene: 11. The CDR3 loop spans 18 amino acids. Per germline, CDR1 MNHEY and CDR2 SVGEGT. CDR3 in amino acids: CASSSMNPTGAGANVLTF. DNA for the CDR3: TGTGCCAGCAGTTCCATGAACCCCACAGGGGCTGGGGCCAACGTCCTGACTTTC.

A few counts support this clonotype. The chain is built from TRBV6-2 or TRBV6-3 and TRBJ2-1, with TRBD2 as a possible D gene (5 bases). V was shortened by 2 bases and J by 12 bases, with 17 bases between the two germline ends. CDR3 length: 14 amino acids. Germline loops: CDR1 MNHEY, CDR2 SVGEGT. The CDR3 here is CASSYPTRPEGQFF. CDR3 sequence (DNA): TGTGCCAGCAGTTACCCAACACGACCCGAGGGGCAGTTCTTC.

CDR3 in DNA: TGTGCCAGCAAGCGCGGAACAGGCGGCACCGGGGAGCTGTTTTTT. Amino acids: CASKRGTGGTGELFF. The V gene is TRBV6-2 or TRBV6-3, the J gene TRBJ2-2; the D gene is possibly TRBD1 (5 bases). Germline CDR1 reads MNHEY; CDR2 reads SVGEGT. This CDR3 has 15 amino acids. The V gene lost 7 bases and the J gene lost 4 bases, with 16 bases spanning the gap.

This clonotype showed up many times. The V and J genes are TRBV28 and TRBJ2-3, with D uncertain. CDR3 length: 13 amino acids. Germline V gene sequence: CDR1 MDHEN, CDR2 SYDVKM. With 5 bases removed from V and 5 bases from J, the gap between germline ends came to 11 bases. The CDR3 spells CASSPEHQDTQYF. In DNA form, the CDR3 reads TGTGCCAGCAGTCCCGAGCACCAAGATACGCAGTATTTT.

This clonotype was counted at least ten times. The genes are TRBV9 and TRBJ2-2, with a tentative D call TRBD1 (5 bases). V lost 0 bases, J lost 6 bases, and 9 bases lay in between. This CDR3 has 14 residues. Germline V gene lookup returns CDR1 SGDLS and CDR2 YYNGEE. CDR3 region: CASSVAQGAGELFF. CDR3 DNA: TGTGCCAGCAGCGTAGCTCAAGGGGCCGGGGAGCTGTTTTTT.

The chain employs TRBV20-1 and TRBJ2-1; possible D gene TRBD2, 6 bases. The CDR3 has 12 residues. Trimming removed 7 bases at V and 5 bases at J, with 12 bases between. The germline V gene has CDR1 DFQATT and CDR2 SNEGSKA (reference sequence). The CDR3 is CSGSGVNNEQFF. Here the CDR3 DNA reads TGCAGTGGGTCGGGGGTTAACAATGAGCAGTTCTTC.

The chain employs TRBV28 and TRBJ2-1; tentatively, D is TRBD2 (7 bases). The CDR3 loop spans 15 amino acids. Looked up from germline, CDR1 is MDHEN and CDR2 is SYDVKM. The V end was cut by 6 bases, the J end by 5 bases, with 17 bases between. CDR3 sequence (DNA): TGTGCCAGCAGCTCCCCCGGGGGGCTAAACAATGAGCAGTTCTTC. It codes for CASSSPGGLNNEQFF.

A word on this clonotype: At one boundary the junction diverges from the germline segment, which might be a read error. The chain links TRBV7-8 to TRBJ2-7; 11 nucleotides match TRBD1. This CDR3 contains 16 residues. Per the germline V gene, CDR1 is SGHVS and CDR2 is FQNEAQ. The CDR3 DNA is TGTGCCAGCAGTAGGGGTAGGACAGGGGGCGCAGGGTCCCTCTGGTTC. Amino acid sequence: CASSRGRTGGAGSLWF.

The chain carries TRBV7-2 and TRBJ2-7, with 7 bases lining up with TRBD2. Germline CDR1 reads SGHTA; CDR2 reads FQGNSA. The CDR3 totals 14 residues. V was clipped by 3 bases and J by 4 bases; unmatched bases: 6. CDR3 protein: CASSLELAFYEQYF. The CDR3, as DNA: TGTGCCAGCAGCTTGGAACTAGCGTTTTACGAGCAGTACTTC. The variable domain in full, completed from reference TRBV7-2 and TRBJ2-7, reads GAGVSQSPSNKVTEKGKDVELRCDPISGHTALYWYRQSLGQGLEFLIYFQGNSAPDKSGLPSDRFSAERTGGSVSTLTIQRTQQEDSAVYLCASSLELAFYEQYFGPGTRLTVT.

CDR3 amino acids: CASSQDRGAHESQHF. The CDR3 bases are TGCGCCAGCAGCCAAGATCGGGGGGCCCACGAGTCCCAGCATTTT. The chain recombines TRBV4-3 with TRBJ1-5; D may be TRBD1 (6 bases). This CDR3 is 15 amino acids long. In germline, CDR1 is LGHNA, CDR2 YSLEER. The V end lost 0 bases, the J end lost 11 bases, and 17 bases lay between the germline ends.

This clonotype showed up just a few times. The chain links TRBV24-1 to TRBJ2-1; 10 positions agree with TRBD2. With 4 bases clipped from V and 7 bases from J, the junction kept 3 bases outside the gene matches. The CDR3 sequence is 14 residues long. Germline values: CDR1 KGHDR, CDR2 SFDVKD. Here the CDR3 DNA reads TGTGCCACCAGTGACAGCGGGGGGGCGAATGAGCAGTTCTTC. It codes for CATSDSGGANEQFF.

The V gene is TRBV6-5, the J gene TRBJ2-7; TRBD2 aligns across 10 bases. J lost 1 base, V lost 7 bases, and 4 bases had no gene match. Germline-derived CDR1 and CDR2 are MNHEY and SVGAGI. The CDR3 has 14 residues. The CDR3 bases are TGTGCCAGCAACCGACTAGCGGGTTCCTACGAGCAGTACTTC. This encodes CASNRLAGSYEQYF.

V usage is TRBV29-1 and J usage is TRBJ1-1; D is perhaps TRBD1 (5 bases). The CDR3 is made up of 12 amino acids. The germline gives CDR1 SQVTM, CDR2 ANQGSEA. Trimming pared 6 bases from V and 6 bases from J, leaving 14 bases between. The DNA of the CDR3 is TGCAGCGTCAAAGACAGAAATCCTGAAGCTTTCTTT. This sequence encodes CSVKDRNPEAFF.

This clonotype has more than one count but fewer than ten. This chain links TRBV7-9 with TRBJ1-5; D unresolved. Looked up from germline, CDR1 is SEHNR and CDR2 is FQNEAQ (reference sequence). CDR3 length: 13 amino acids. V shed 5 bases and J shed 5 bases, with 10 bases lying between them. CDR3 protein: CASSADLYQPQHF. In nucleotides, the CDR3 is TGTGCCAGCAGCGCGGACCTATATCAGCCCCAGCATTTT.

The chain couples TRBV28 to TRBJ1-4; TRBD1 matches 9 bases. The junction had 4 bases not matched to a gene; V was cut back by 6 bases and J by 5 bases. The V gene's germline CDR1 is MDHEN and CDR2 SYDVKM. This CDR3 is built from 14 residues. The CDR3 nucleotides are TGTGCCAGCAGGGGGACAGGGAGAAATGAAAAACTGTTTTTT. It translates to CASRGTGRNEKLFF.

This sequence joins TRBV5-1 and TRBJ1-2; D gene ambiguous. The V end was cut by 1 base, the J end by 2 bases, with 9 bases between. CDR3 length: 14 amino acids. The germline CDR1 and CDR2 sequences are SGHRS and YFSETQ. The CDR3 DNA is TGCGCCAGCAGCTTGTCGGCCCGGAACTATGGCTACACCTTC. Its protein is CASSLSARNYGYTF.

The rearrangement joins TRBV6-2 or TRBV6-3 to TRBJ1-5; TRBD1 agrees at 7 bases. The V gene's germline CDR1 is MNHEY and CDR2 SVGEGT. The junction had 6 bases not matched to a gene; V was cut back by 6 bases and J by 4 bases. The CDR3 consists of 14 residues. The CDR3 coding sequence is TGTGCCAGCAGGGGCGACAGGGTTAATCAGCCCCAGCATTTT. Amino acids: CASRGDRVNQPQHF.

V usage is TRBV30 and J usage is TRBJ1-2; D perhaps matches TRBD1 (5 bases). Germline CDR1 and CDR2: GTSNPN and SVGIG (reference sequence). Trimming stripped 5 bases from V and 10 bases from J, with 17 bases between. This CDR3 has 12 residues. CDR3 nucleotide sequence: TGTGCCTGGGAGTACAGGCTGGGTGACTACACCTTC. Protein: CAWEYRLGDYTF.

This clonotype was seen many times. The rearrangement uses TRBV5-1 and TRBJ2-7, with a possible D match to TRBD2 (5 bases). Germline CDR1 reads SGHRS; CDR2 reads YFSETQ. V was pared by 2 bases and J by 5 bases, with 11 bases between. The CDR3 has 13 amino acids. In nucleotides, the CDR3 is TGCGCCAGCAGCTTTCCGTCGGGGAACGAGCAGTACTTC. Translated: CASSFPSGNEQYF.

This clonotype has just a few counts. V is TRBV27 and J is TRBJ2-7, with D possibly being TRBD2 (5 bases). The V gene lost 7 bases and the J gene lost 2 bases, with 18 bases spanning the gap. This CDR3 is 15 amino acids long. Germline values: CDR1 MNHEY, CDR2 SMNVEV (reference sequence). CDR3 loop: CASTPTSGPPYEQYF. DNA for the CDR3: TGTGCCAGCACTCCTACAAGCGGACCCCCCTACGAGCAGTACTTC.

This clonotype was detected many times. V is TRBV18 and J is TRBJ1-1, with unresolved D. The germline V gene encodes CDR1 KGHSH and CDR2 LQKENI. The length of the CDR3 is 17 residues. V was clipped by 3 bases and J by 2 bases, with 19 bases between them. The CDR3 region is CASSPIGLTRTNTEAFF. The CDR3 DNA reads as TGTGCCAGCTCACCGATAGGACTCACGAGGACTAACACTGAAGCTTTCTTT. The whole variable domain, filled in from reference TRBV18 and TRBJ1-1, reads NAGVMQNPRHLVRRRGQEARLRCSPMKGHSHVYWYRQLPEEGLKFMVYLQKENIIDESGMPKERFSAEFPKEGPSILRIQQVVRGDSAAYFCASSPIGLTRTNTEAFFGQGTRLTVV.

This clonotype was observed a few times. This chain connects TRBV2 to TRBJ1-4, with D perhaps TRBD1 (5 bases). The CDR3 runs to 15 residues. Germline CDR1 is SNHLY and CDR2 is FYNNEI. Trimming pared 7 bases from V and 5 bases from J, leaving 17 bases between. This chain's CDR3 is CASKGRGRENEKLFF. The CDR3, as DNA: TGTGCCAGCAAAGGGAGGGGCAGGGAGAATGAAAAACTGTTTTTT.

This clonotype was recorded a few times. The chain couples TRBV19 to TRBJ2-1; tentatively, D is TRBD2 (6 bases). Germline V gives CDR1 LNHDA, CDR2 SQIVND (reference sequence). V lost 2 bases and J 8 bases, leaving 16 bases between the germline ends. The CDR3 length is 15 residues. Here the CDR3 reads CASSISLTSGHEQFF. CDR3 sequence (DNA): TGTGCCAGTAGTATATCTCTGACTAGTGGTCATGAGCAGTTCTTC.

This clonotype was observed a handful of times. The rearrangement links TRBV20-1 to TRBJ2-5; the match to TRBD2 covers 7 bases. V gave up 8 bases and J gave up 4 bases; unmatched junction bases: 10. Per the germline V gene, CDR1 is DFQATT and CDR2 is SNEGSKA (reference sequence). The CDR3 has 13 residues. DNA of the CDR3: TGCAGTTTCGGATCGTCGGGGGGAGAGACCCAGTACTTC. As protein: CSFGSSGGETQYF.

This clonotype was counted between two and nine times. The chain links TRBV3-1 to TRBJ2-7; no firm D call. Germline assignment: CDR1 LGHDT and CDR2 YNNKEL (reference sequence). The CDR3 spans 15 residues. V was shortened by 0 bases and J by 0 bases, with 9 bases between the two germline ends. This chain's CDR3 is CASSQEGRSSYEQYF. The CDR3 DNA follows: TGTGCCAGCAGCCAAGAGGGTCGCAGCTCCTACGAGCAGTACTTC.

V is TRBV28 and J is TRBJ1-1; D is uncertain. There are 16 residues in the CDR3. V was shortened by 4 bases and J by 0 bases, with 15 bases between the two germline ends. Germline CDR1 and CDR2: MDHEN and SYDVKM. This CDR3 is CASSSWAVRLNTEAFF. CDR3 sequence (DNA): TGTGCCAGCAGTTCATGGGCGGTGCGTTTGAACACTGAAGCTTTCTTT.

This clonotype was seen more than once but under ten times. This rearrangement joins TRBV2 to TRBJ2-1; a possible D gene is TRBD1 (6 bases). The CDR3 is 14 residues long. CDR1 and CDR2 from the germline V gene are SNHLY and FYNNEI. V gave up 4 bases and J gave up 10 bases, with 17 bases separating them. The CDR3 protein is CASSVRGLKNEQFF. The CDR3 DNA is TGTGCCAGCAGTGTCAGGGGTTTGAAAAACGAGCAGTTCTTC.

This clonotype was counted only a few times. The chain employs TRBV3-1 and TRBJ1-5; 9 bases are shared with TRBD1. Germline loops: CDR1 LGHDT, CDR2 YNNKEL (reference sequence). V was clipped by 2 bases and J by 0 bases; unmatched bases: 8. There are 18 residues in the CDR3. As DNA, the CDR3 is TGTGCCAGCAGCCAATGGTCGGGACAGGGATCTAGCAATCAGCCCCAGCATTTT. It yields the protein CASSQWSGQGSSNQPQHF.

V is TRBV7-9 and J is TRBJ2-2; 8 nucleotides agree with TRBD1. This CDR3 contains 15 residues. CDR1 and CDR2 from the germline V gene are SEHNR and FQNEAQ (reference sequence). V dropped 5 bases and J dropped 5; count of bases not matched to a gene: 7. CDR3 in DNA: TGTGCCAGCAGCCTGGACAGGGACAGGACCGGGGAGCTGTTTTTT. Translated, it gives CASSLDRDRTGELFF. The entire variable domain, with the rest obtained from reference TRBV7-9 and TRBJ2-2, is as follows: DTGVSQNPRHKITKRGQNVTFRCDPISEHNRLYWYRQTLGQGPEFLTYFQNEAQLEKSRLLSDRFSAERPKGSFSTLEIQRTEQGDSAMYLCASSLDRDRTGELFFGEGSRLTVL.